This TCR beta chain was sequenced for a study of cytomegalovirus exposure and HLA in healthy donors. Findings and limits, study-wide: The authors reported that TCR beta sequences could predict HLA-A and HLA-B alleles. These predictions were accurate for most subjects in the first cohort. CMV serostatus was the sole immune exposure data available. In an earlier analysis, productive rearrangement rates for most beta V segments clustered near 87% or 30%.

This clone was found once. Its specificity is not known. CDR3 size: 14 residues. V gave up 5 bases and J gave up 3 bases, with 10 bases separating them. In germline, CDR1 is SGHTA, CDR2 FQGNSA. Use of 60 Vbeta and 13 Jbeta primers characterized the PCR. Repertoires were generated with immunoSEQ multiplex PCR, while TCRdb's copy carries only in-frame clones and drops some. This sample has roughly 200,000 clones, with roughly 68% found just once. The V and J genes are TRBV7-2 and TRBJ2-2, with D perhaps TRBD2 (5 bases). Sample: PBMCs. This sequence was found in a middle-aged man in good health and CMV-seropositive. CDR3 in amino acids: CASSQAGYTGELFF. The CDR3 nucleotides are TGTGCCAGCAGCCAGGCGGGTTACACCGGGGAGCTGTTTTTT.